One and the same sample provided the 10 T cell receptor beta chains below, sequenced in a study of tumor-infiltrating lymphocytes in primary liver carcinoma. From unsorted bulk tissue weighing about 20-32 mg, DNA and RNA were co-extracted. With approximately 500 ng total RNA as template and a constant-region primer, TCR beta cDNA was made. It was through three nested multiplex PCR rounds of slightly modified ARM-PCR that TCR beta libraries arose. Both of the initial two PCR rounds ran for 10 cycles and employed TRBV1-TRBV30 forward primers alongside a C-beta reverse primer. TCRdb redid the calling of the multiplex PCR reads with MiXCR, one entry per CDR3 protein. The sample lists some 180,000 distinct CDR3 sequences, approximately 80% occurring once. Sequenced input: tumor tissue from primary liver carcinoma. These receptors were taken from a man between 40 and 49 years old with primary liver carcinoma and hepatitis B virus infection.

The table lists this clonotype with a few counts. This may arise from a read error, as a much more abundant clone is one base away. Because it lacks the conserved phenylalanine or tryptophan at the end, this CDR3 is likely a read error. The V and J genes are TRBV5-1 and TRBJ2-5; tentatively, D is TRBD1 (5 bases). The germline V gene encodes CDR1 SGHRS and CDR2 YFSETQ. The CDR3 runs to 14 residues. V was shortened by 4 bases and J by 2 bases, with 12 bases between the two germline ends. This CDR3 reads CASSRLGRQETQYL. CDR3 sequence (DNA): TGCGCCAGCAGCCGCCTGGGGCGGCAAGAGACCCAGTACTTA.

To note about this clonotype: Given the absence of the conserved phenylalanine or tryptophan at the CDR3 end, a read error is likely. The rearrangement joins TRBV14 to TRBJ2-1, with D possibly TRBD2 on 5 matching bases. This CDR3 has 16 residues. Germline CDR1 SGHDN, CDR2 FVKESK. The CDR3 bases are TGTGCCAGCAGTGCCGTAGCGAGATGGGTAAACAATGAACAGTTCTTA. Protein sequence: CASSAVARWVNNEQFL.

This clonotype has just a few counts. A much larger clone differs by one base, so this may be a read error. V gene TRBV10-3 combines with J gene TRBJ2-7; 10 bases map to TRBD2. CDR3 length: 17 residues. Germline loops: CDR1 ENHRY, CDR2 SYGVKD. V was pared by 4 bases and J by 6 bases, with 15 bases of the junction left unmatched. This CDR3 is CAISGVSGTSETGEQYF. The CDR3 DNA reads as TGTGCCATCAGTGGGGTCTCCGGGACTAGCGAGACGGGCGAGCAGTACTTC.

To note about this clonotype: It may be a read error: a sequence one base away is much more abundant. V and J are TRBV10-1 and TRBJ1-1; 7 bases align to TRBD1. The V segment lost 2 bases and the J segment 6 bases; nucleotides outside the gene matches: 3. This CDR3 region has 13 residues. Looked up from germline, CDR1 is WNHNN and CDR2 is SYGVQD (reference sequence). For the CDR3, the DNA is TGCGCCAGCAGTGAGAGAGGGGGCTCTGAAGCTTTCTTT. This translates into CASSERGGSEAFF.

The V gene is TRBV4-3, the J gene TRBJ2-2, with 8 bases that match TRBD2. J was trimmed by 0 bases and V by 10 bases; bases with no gene match: 16. The CDR3 spans 18 residues. Germline V gene lookup returns CDR1 LGHNA and CDR2 YSLEER. The chain's CDR3 is CAKSQTTSGHTNTGELFF. The CDR3 DNA reads as TGCGCCAAGAGCCAAACCACTAGCGGACATACGAACACCGGGGAGCTGTTTTTT.

Concerning this clonotype: One base away lies a much larger clone, so this may be a sequencing read error. The chain employs TRBV5-1 and TRBJ1-5, with TRBD1 matching 7 bases. V lost 1 base to trimming and J lost 8 bases; unmatched junction nucleotides: 9. In germline, CDR1 is SGHRS, CDR2 YFSETQ. The CDR3 contains 15 residues. This CDR3 is CASSLYRDRHKPQHF. The DNA of the CDR3 is TGCGCCAGCAGCTTGTACCGGGACAGACATAAGCCCCAGCATTTT.

The rearrangement links TRBV29-1 to TRBJ1-1; D is uncertain. The CDR3 runs to 17 residues. The V gene lost 5 bases and the J gene lost 6 bases, with 28 bases spanning the gap. Germline CDR1 SQVTM, CDR2 ANQGSEA. As DNA, the CDR3 is TGCAGCGTTAAAGTCATAAATCTGGGTACCCAACGACCTGAAGCTTTCTTT. It is translated as CSVKVINLGTQRPEAFF.

In regard to this clonotype: This CDR3 is missing its conserved last phenylalanine or tryptophan, likely due to a read error. This chain links TRBV29-1 with TRBJ2-3; D is unresolved. CDR1 and CDR2 from the germline V gene are SQVTM and ANQGSEA. The V end was cut by 6 bases, the J end by 1 base, with 14 bases between. This CDR3 has 14 amino acids. Written as DNA, the CDR3 is TGCAGCGTGGCCCTCAGACTGCGCACAGATACGCAGTATTTA. It encodes CSVALRLRTDTQYL.

A remark on this clonotype: A much more abundant neighbour one base away suggests this may be a read error. The chain combines TRBV11-2 with TRBJ2-5; the match to TRBD1 covers 9 bases. Per the germline V gene, CDR1 is SGHAT and CDR2 is FQNNGV. The CDR3 is 15 amino acids. Trimming cost V 2 bases and J 7 bases; bases outside gene matches: 8. DNA of the CDR3: TGTGCCAGCAGCTTAAACAGGGGGCTTGTGGTGACCCAGTACTTC. The encoded protein is CASSLNRGLVVTQYF.

On this clonotype itself: The germline gene is not matched at one end of the junction; a read error may be the cause. V and J are TRBV11-1 and TRBJ1-2; D call uncertain. Germline assignment: CDR1 SGHAT and CDR2 FQDESV (reference sequence). The CDR3 consists of 12 residues. CDR3 DNA: TGTGCCAGCAGCTTAGGGTCGAGCGACTACGCCTTC. This translates into CASSLGSSDYAF.